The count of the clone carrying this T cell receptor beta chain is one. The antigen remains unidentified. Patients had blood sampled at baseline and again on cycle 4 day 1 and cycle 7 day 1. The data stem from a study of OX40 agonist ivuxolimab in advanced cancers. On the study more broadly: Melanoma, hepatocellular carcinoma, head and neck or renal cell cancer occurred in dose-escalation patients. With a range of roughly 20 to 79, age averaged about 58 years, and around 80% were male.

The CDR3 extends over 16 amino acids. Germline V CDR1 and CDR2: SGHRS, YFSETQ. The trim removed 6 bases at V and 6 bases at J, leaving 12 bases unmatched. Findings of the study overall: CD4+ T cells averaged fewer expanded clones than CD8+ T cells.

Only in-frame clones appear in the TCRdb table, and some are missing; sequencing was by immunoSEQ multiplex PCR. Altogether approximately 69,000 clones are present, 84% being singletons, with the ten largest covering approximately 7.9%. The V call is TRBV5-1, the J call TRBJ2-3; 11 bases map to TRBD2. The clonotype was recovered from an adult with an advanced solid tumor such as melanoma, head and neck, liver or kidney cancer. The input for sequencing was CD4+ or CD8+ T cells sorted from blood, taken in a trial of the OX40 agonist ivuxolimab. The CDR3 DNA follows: TGCGCCAGCACCCCCCCGACTAGCGGGGTGGGTGATACGCAGTATTTT. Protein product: CASTPPTSGVGDTQYF.